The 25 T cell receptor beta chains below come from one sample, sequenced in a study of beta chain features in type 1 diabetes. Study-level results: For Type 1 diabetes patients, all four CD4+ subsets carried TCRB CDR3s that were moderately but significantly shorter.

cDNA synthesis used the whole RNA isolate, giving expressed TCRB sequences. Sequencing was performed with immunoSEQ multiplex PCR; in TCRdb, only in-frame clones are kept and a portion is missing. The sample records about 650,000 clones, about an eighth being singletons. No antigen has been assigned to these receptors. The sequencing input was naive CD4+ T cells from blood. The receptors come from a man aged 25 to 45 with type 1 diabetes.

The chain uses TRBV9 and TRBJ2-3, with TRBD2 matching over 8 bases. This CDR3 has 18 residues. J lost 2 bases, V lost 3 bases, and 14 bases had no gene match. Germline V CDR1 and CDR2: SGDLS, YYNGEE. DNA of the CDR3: TGTGCCAGCAGCGAGAGCGGGGGAAGTAGGTCCTTCACAGATACGCAGTATTTT. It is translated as CASSESGGSRSFTDTQYF.

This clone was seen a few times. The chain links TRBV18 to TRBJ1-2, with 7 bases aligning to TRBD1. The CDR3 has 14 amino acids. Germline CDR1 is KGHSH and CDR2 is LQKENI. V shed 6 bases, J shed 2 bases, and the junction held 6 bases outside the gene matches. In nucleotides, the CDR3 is TGTGCCAGCTCCCAACAGGGGTTGAACTATGGCTACACCTTC. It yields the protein CASSQQGLNYGYTF.

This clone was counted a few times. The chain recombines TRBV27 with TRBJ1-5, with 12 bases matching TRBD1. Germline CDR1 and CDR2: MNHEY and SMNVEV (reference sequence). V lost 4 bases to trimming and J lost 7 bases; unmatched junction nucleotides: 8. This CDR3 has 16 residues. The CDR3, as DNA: TGTGCCAGCAGTTCCTCGGGACAGGGGGCTTACCAGCCCCAGCATTTT. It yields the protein CASSSSGQGAYQPQHF.

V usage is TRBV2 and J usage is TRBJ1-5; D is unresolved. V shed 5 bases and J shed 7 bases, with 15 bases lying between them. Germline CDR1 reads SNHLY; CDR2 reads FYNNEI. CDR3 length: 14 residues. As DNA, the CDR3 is TGTGCCAGCAGTCTACAGCGATTGGGCCAGCCCCAGCATTTT. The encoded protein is CASSLQRLGQPQHF.

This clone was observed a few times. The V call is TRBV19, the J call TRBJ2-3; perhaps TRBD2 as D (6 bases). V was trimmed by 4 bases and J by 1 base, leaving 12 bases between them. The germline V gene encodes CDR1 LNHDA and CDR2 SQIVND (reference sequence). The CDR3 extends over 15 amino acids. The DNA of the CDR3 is TGTGCCAGTAGTAGGCCTAGCGTGGGCACAGATACGCAGTATTTT. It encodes CASSRPSVGTDTQYF.

The CDR3 spells CSVVGSGSEKLFF. Written as DNA, the CDR3 is TGCAGCGTTGTTGGGTCAGGGAGCGAAAAACTGTTTTTT. This sequence joins TRBV29-1 and TRBJ1-4, with D possibly TRBD1 on 5 matching bases. Germline lookup yields CDR1 SQVTM and CDR2 ANQGSEA. The CDR3 loop spans 13 amino acids. V was shortened by 4 bases and J by 8 bases, with 14 bases between the two germline ends.

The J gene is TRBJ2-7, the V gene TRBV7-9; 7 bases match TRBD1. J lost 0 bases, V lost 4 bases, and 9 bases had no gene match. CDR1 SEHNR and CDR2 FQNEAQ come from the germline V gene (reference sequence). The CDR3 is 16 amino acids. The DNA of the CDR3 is TGTGCCAGCAGCTCCCGACCGGGACAGAGCTCCTACGAGCAGTACTTC. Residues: CASSSRPGQSSYEQYF.

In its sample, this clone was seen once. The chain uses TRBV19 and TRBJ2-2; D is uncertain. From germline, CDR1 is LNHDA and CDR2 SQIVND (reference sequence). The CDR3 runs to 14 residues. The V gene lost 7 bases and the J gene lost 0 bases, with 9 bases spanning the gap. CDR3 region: CASKGLANTGELFF. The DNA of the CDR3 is TGTGCCAGTAAGGGTCTCGCGAACACCGGGGAGCTGTTTTTT.

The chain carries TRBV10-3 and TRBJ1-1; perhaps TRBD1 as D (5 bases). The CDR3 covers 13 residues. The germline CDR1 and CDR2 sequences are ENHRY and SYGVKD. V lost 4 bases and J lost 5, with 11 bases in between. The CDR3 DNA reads TGTGCCATCAGTGGGGTCAGGGAGACTGAAGCTTTCTTT. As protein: CAISGVRETEAFF.

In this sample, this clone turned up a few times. DNA of the CDR3: TGTGCCAGCAGGCAGCCGGACAGACACACTGAAGCTTTCTTT. This codes for CASRQPDRHTEAFF. V gene TRBV7-9 combines with J gene TRBJ1-1, with D perhaps matching TRBD1 (6 bases). The ends were cut back, 6 bases at V and 3 bases at J, with 14 bases in the middle. There are 14 residues in the CDR3. CDR1 and CDR2 from the germline V gene are SEHNR and FQNEAQ (reference sequence).

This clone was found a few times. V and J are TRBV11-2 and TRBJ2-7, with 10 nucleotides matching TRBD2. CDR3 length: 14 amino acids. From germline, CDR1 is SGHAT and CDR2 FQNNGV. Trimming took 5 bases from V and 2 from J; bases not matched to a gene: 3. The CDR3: CASSGLAVTYEQYF. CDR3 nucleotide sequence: TGTGCCAGCAGCGGACTAGCGGTTACCTACGAGCAGTACTTC. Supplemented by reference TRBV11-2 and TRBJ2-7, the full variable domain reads EAGVAQSPRYKIIEKRQSVAFWCNPISGHATLYWYQQILGQGPKLLIQFQNNGVVDDSQLPKDRFSAERLKGVDSTLKIQPAKLEDSAVYLCASSGLAVTYEQYFGPGTRLTVT.

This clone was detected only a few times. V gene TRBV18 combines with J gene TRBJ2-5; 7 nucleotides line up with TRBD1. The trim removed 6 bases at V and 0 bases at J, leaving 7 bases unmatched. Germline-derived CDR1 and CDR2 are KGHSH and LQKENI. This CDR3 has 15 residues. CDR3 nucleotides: TGTGCCAGCTCGGGGACAGCTCTGTACCAAGAGACCCAGTACTTC. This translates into CASSGTALYQETQYF.

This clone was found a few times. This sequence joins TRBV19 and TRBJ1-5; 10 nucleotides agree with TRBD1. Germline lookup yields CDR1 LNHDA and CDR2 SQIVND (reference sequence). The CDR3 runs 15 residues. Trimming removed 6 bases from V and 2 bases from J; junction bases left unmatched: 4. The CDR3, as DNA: TGTGCCAGTAGGGACAGGGGGAATGGCAATCAGCCCCAGCATTTT. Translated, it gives CASRDRGNGNQPQHF.

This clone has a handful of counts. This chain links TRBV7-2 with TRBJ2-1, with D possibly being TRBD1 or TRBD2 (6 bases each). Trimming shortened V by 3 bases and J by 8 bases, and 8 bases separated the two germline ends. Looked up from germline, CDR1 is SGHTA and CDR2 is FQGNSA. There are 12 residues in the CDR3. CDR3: CASSLGGYEQFF. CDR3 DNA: TGTGCCAGCAGCTTGGGGGGCTATGAGCAGTTCTTC.

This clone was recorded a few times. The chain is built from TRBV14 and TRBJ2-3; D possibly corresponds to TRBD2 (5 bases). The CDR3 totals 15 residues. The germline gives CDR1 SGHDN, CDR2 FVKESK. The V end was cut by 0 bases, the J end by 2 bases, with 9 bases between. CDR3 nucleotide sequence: TGTGCCAGCAGCCAAGATTGGGGAGTCACAGATACGCAGTATTTT. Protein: CASSQDWGVTDTQYF.

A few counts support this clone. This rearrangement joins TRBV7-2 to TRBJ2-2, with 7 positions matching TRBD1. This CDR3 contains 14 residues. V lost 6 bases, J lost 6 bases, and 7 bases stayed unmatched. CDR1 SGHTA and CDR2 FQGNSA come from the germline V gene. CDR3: CASSENRGPGELFF. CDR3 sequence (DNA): TGTGCCAGCAGTGAGAATAGGGGGCCCGGGGAGCTGTTTTTT.

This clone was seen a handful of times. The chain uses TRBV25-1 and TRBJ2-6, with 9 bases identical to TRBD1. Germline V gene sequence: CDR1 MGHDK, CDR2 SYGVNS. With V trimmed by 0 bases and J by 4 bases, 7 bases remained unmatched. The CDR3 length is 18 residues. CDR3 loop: CASSEYLQGAAGANVLTF. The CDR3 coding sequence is TGTGCCAGCAGTGAATATTTACAGGGGGCAGCAGGGGCCAACGTCCTGACTTTC.

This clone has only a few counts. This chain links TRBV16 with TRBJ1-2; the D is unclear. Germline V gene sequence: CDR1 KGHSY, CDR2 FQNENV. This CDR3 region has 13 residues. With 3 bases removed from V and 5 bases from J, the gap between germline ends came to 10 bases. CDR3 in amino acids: CASSHRYSYGYTF. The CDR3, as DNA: TGTGCCAGCAGCCACCGTTATAGTTATGGCTACACCTTC.

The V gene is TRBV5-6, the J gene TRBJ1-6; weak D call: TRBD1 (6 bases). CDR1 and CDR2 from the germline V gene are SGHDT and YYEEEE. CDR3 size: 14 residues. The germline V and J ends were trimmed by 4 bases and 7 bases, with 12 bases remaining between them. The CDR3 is CASSLGHANSPLHF. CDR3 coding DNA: TGTGCCAGCAGCCTGGGACATGCCAATTCACCCCTCCACTTT.

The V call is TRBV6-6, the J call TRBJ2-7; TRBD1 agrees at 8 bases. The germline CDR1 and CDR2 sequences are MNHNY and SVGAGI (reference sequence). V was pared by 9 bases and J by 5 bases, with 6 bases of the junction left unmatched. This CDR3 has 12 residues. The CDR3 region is CASKTGVNEQYF. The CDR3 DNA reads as TGTGCCAGTAAGACAGGGGTGAACGAGCAGTACTTC.

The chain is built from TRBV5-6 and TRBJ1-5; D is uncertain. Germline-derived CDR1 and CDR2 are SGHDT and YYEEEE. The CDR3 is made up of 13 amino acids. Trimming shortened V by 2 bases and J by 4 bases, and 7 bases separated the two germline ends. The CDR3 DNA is TGTGCCAGCAGCTTTGGAGGGAATCAGCCCCAGCATTTT. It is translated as CASSFGGNQPQHF.

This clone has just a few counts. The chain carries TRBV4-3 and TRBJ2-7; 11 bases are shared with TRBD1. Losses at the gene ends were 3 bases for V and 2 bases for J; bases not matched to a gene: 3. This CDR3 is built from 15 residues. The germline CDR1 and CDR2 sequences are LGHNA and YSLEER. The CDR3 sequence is CASSQPGQGAYEQYF. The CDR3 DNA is TGCGCCAGCAGCCAGCCGGGACAGGGGGCCTACGAGCAGTACTTC.

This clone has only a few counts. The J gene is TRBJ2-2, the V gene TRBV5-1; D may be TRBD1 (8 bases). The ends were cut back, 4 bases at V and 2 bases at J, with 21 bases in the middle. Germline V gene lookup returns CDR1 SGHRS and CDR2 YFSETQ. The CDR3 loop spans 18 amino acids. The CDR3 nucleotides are TGCGCCAGCAGCCCATCGCGGGGGCAGGGGGCCAACACCGGGGAGCTGTTTTTT. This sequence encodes CASSPSRGQGANTGELFF.

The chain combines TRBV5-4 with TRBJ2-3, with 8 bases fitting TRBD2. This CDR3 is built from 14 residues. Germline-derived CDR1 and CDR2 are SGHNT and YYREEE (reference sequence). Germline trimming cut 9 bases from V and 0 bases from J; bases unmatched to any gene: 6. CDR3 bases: TGTGCCACTTCGACTAGCGCTAGCACAGATACGCAGTATTTT. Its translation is CATSTSASTDTQYF.

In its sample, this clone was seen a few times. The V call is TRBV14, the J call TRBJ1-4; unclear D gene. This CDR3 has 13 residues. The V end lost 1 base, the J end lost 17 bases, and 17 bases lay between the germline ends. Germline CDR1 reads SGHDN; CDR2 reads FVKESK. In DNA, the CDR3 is TGTGCCAGCAGCCAAGTAGGGTCGGACCGCTTATTTTTT. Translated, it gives CASSQVGSDRLFF.